Ten or more counts support the clone carrying this T cell receptor (beta chain). Its antigen remains unknown. CDR3 size: 15 residues. Trimming removed 5 bases at V and 2 bases at J, with 12 bases between. Per the germline V gene, CDR1 is MNHNS and CDR2 is SASEGT. This record belongs to a study of neurological immune-mediated disorders. The study's findings and limits: Falling below healthy controls, multiple sclerosis showed the least TCR clonal expansion, while HTLV-1-associated myelopathy showed the most. TCR-beta repertoires seemed private in all groups, with no expanded CDR3 amino acid sequences shared.

Time point specified: longitudinal time-point 2. The authors made cDNA by 5'RACE with 10-nucleotide random UMIs. The output of every sequencing run, over 160 million TCR-beta sequences, came from 15-18 subjects. TCRdb itself ran the 5' RACE reads through MiXCR, one entry per CDR3 protein. The table lists under 100,000 distinct CDR3 sequences, roughly 13% of them singletons. Sequencing was carried out using PBMCs. The sequence was collected from a female donor with HTLV-1-associated myelopathy (HAM/TSP). This chain links TRBV6-1 with TRBJ2-2; no clear D. DNA of the CDR3: TGTGCCAGCAGTCGCACCTCTAGTAACACCGGGGAGCTGTTTTTT. Translation: CASSRTSSNTGELFF.